The next 2 T cell receptor beta chains were all read from a single sample in a study of tumor and adjacent non-tumor tissue in lung cancer. RNA was extracted from bulk tissue without any cell sorting. Distant lung tissue was collected more than 3 cm away from the tumor edge. A modified ARM-PCR protocol with three rounds of nested PCR amplified TCRbeta. Via MiXCR, TCRdb re-called the multiplex PCR reads, giving one row per CDR3 protein. In the table there are 90,000 to 100,000 distinct CDR3 sequences, 80% of which are singletons. Sequenced input: distant non-tumor lung tissue. The receptor source for this set is a man between 60 and 75 years old with small cell lung cancer.

V gene TRBV29-1 combines with J gene TRBJ2-3, with D perhaps matching TRBD2 (5 bases). Trimming took off 4 bases at V and 9 bases at J, with 17 bases between the two ends. Per the germline V gene, CDR1 is SQVTM and CDR2 is ANQGSEA. CDR3 length: 13 residues. CDR3 in DNA: TGCAGCGTTGCAACGGGAATGGTAGAAACGCAGTATTTT. Translating it yields CSVATGMVETQYF.

V usage is TRBV28 and J usage is TRBJ2-1; tentatively, D is TRBD1 or TRBD2 (5 bases each). Germline V gene lookup returns CDR1 MDHEN and CDR2 SYDVKM. The CDR3 sequence is 15 residues long. Deletions cut 8 bases from V and 8 bases from J, with 22 bases between. DNA of the CDR3: TGTGCCAGCGCCAGGTGGGACGGTTCATACGATGAGCAGTTCTTC. This gives the protein CASARWDGSYDEQFF. Full variable domain (missing parts from reference TRBV28 and TRBJ2-1): DVKVTQSSRYLVKRTGEKVFLECVQDMDHENMFWYRQDPGLGLRLIYFSYDVKMKEKGDIPEGYSVSREKKERFSLILESASTNQTSMYLCASARWDGSYDEQFFGPGTRLTVL.